One sample yielded the 20 T cell receptor beta chains listed below, sequenced in a study of shared clonotypes between healthy human individuals. Using immunoSEQ multiplex PCR, the repertoire was profiled, and TCRdb retains in-frame clones only, with some absent. Of millions of clones listed, approximately 95% are singletons. Material for sequencing was naive CD4+ T cells from PBMCs. The subset denotes: CD45RA+ positively selected. Receptor source: a man in his late teens or twenties in good health. Some clones in this sample may be carry-over from other donors' samples.

The CDR3 nucleotides are TGTGCCACCAGCAGAGTCCCTAGGTCTGGGGCCAACGTCCTGACTTTC. Protein: CATSRVPRSGANVLTF. This chain connects TRBV15 to TRBJ2-6; the D is unclear. From germline, CDR1 is LNHNV and CDR2 YYDKDF (reference sequence). The length of the CDR3 is 16 residues. V was clipped by 1 base and J by 1 base, with 8 bases between them.

The rearrangement uses TRBV7-9 and TRBJ2-7; TRBD2 aligns across 7 bases. Per germline, CDR1 SEHNR and CDR2 FQNEAQ (reference sequence). V dropped 3 bases and J dropped 7; count of bases not matched to a gene: 15. This CDR3 has 16 residues. The chain's CDR3 is CASSFRTGTTPGEQYF. The CDR3 nucleotides are TGTGCCAGCAGCTTTCGAACCGGGACTACCCCTGGGGAGCAGTACTTC.

This clone was counted once. The rearrangement links TRBV6-5 to TRBJ1-2; no clear D gene. This CDR3 is 12 amino acids long. In germline, CDR1 is MNHEY, CDR2 SVGAGI. V was trimmed by 2 bases and J by 8 bases, leaving 9 bases between them. CDR3 residues: CASSYVGGGYTF. The CDR3 DNA reads as TGTGCCAGCAGTTACGTGGGAGGAGGCTACACCTTC.

As to this clone: The identical CDR3 is also encoded by other nucleotide sequences in the sample. The rearrangement uses TRBV9 and TRBJ1-2; no firm D call. CDR3 size: 13 residues. Per germline, CDR1 SGDLS and CDR2 YYNGEE. Trimming stripped 0 bases from V and 3 bases from J, with 6 bases between. CDR3 loop: CASSVEGDYGYTF. CDR3 DNA sequence: TGTGCCAGCAGCGTAGAGGGAGACTATGGCTACACCTTC.

V is TRBV5-1 and J is TRBJ2-2; 8 positions agree with TRBD1. This CDR3 has 15 amino acids. V was pared by 4 bases and J by 1 base, with 3 bases of the junction left unmatched. Germline CDR1 is SGHRS and CDR2 is YFSETQ. For the CDR3, the DNA is TGCGCCAGCAGCACAGGGGGTCGGAACACCGGGGAGCTGTTTTTT. Translation gives CASSTGGRNTGELFF.

V gene TRBV5-6 combines with J gene TRBJ2-2; tentatively, D is TRBD2 (6 bases). The germline V gene encodes CDR1 SGHDT and CDR2 YYEEEE. This CDR3 contains 15 residues. The V end was cut by 2 bases, the J end by 3 bases, with 11 bases between. The CDR3 loop reads CASSFRRDYTGELFF. The CDR3 region has the DNA TGTGCCAGCAGCTTTAGGAGGGATTACACCGGGGAGCTGTTTTTT.

The chain combines TRBV29-1 with TRBJ1-1; 9 nucleotides align to TRBD1. J lost 2 bases, V lost 7 bases, and 8 bases had no gene match. Germline CDR1 reads SQVTM; CDR2 reads ANQGSEA. CDR3 length equals 14 residues. In DNA, the CDR3 is TGCAGCGCGGCGGGACAGGGATATAACACTGAAGCTTTCTTT. As protein: CSAAGQGYNTEAFF.

This sequence joins TRBV7-9 and TRBJ1-1, with TRBD1 matching over 11 bases. Germline CDR1 reads SEHNR; CDR2 reads FQNEAQ (reference sequence). Trimming at V came to 5 bases and at J to 4 bases, leaving 3 bases not matched to a gene. This CDR3 region has 14 residues. CDR3: CASSVGQGATEAFF. The CDR3 DNA is TGTGCCAGCAGCGTCGGACAGGGGGCCACTGAAGCTTTCTTT.

The chain has TRBV2 and TRBJ2-2; 7 bases are shared with TRBD1. The germline CDR1 and CDR2 sequences are SNHLY and FYNNEI. The CDR3 length is 14 residues. V was clipped by 6 bases and J by 4 bases; unmatched bases: 5. Written as DNA, the CDR3 is TGTGCCAGCAGCTGGGACAGATTCACCGGGGAGCTGTTTTTT. This codes for CASSWDRFTGELFF.

This clone appeared a single time. The rearrangement joins TRBV7-9 to TRBJ2-7; 7 bases match TRBD1. Trimming removed 4 bases from V and 6 bases from J; junction bases left unmatched: 9. In germline, CDR1 is SEHNR, CDR2 FQNEAQ (reference sequence). The CDR3 length is 14 residues. CDR3 amino acids: CASSSRNRGFEQYF. DNA of the CDR3: TGTGCCAGCAGCTCAAGGAACAGGGGTTTCGAGCAGTACTTC.

Comments on this clone: Other DNA sequences in this sample translate to the same CDR3. The chain employs TRBV7-2 and TRBJ2-1; D is unresolved. Trimming removed 1 base from V and 0 bases from J, with 7 bases in between. Germline-derived CDR1 and CDR2 are SGHTA and FQGNSA. The CDR3 length is 15 residues. The CDR3: CASSLGGVSYNEQFF. Written as DNA, the CDR3 is TGTGCCAGCAGCTTAGGAGGCGTCTCCTACAATGAGCAGTTCTTC.

The chain has TRBV11-2 and TRBJ1-3; maybe TRBD1 (5 bases). The length of the CDR3 is 15 residues. Germline V gene sequence: CDR1 SGHAT, CDR2 FQNNGV. Trimming cost V 5 bases and J 1 base, with 12 bases left between them. The CDR3 protein is CASSPGAASGNTIYF. For the CDR3, the DNA is TGTGCCAGCAGCCCTGGGGCAGCTTCTGGAAACACCATATATTTT.

The V and J genes are TRBV9 and TRBJ2-3, with D uncertain. CDR3 length: 16 amino acids. Germline V gene data show CDR1 as SGDLS and CDR2 as YYNGEE. Trimming stripped 2 bases from V and 4 bases from J, with 17 bases between. The chain's CDR3 is CASSVGGVQSSDTQYF. The CDR3 DNA follows: TGTGCCAGCAGCGTGGGTGGCGTCCAAAGCTCAGATACGCAGTATTTT. The full variable domain, completed using reference TRBV9 and TRBJ2-3, is DSGVTQTPKHLITATGQRVTLRCSPRSGDLSVYWYQQSLDQGLQFLIQYYNGEERAKGNILERFSAQQFPDLHSELNLSSLELGDSALYFCASSVGGVQSSDTQYFGPGTRLTVL.

J is TRBJ2-3 and V is TRBV5-6; tentatively, D is TRBD1 (5 bases). The V end lost 4 bases, the J end lost 4 bases, and 10 bases lay between the germline ends. The V gene's germline CDR1 is SGHDT and CDR2 YYEEEE. This CDR3 contains 13 residues. The CDR3 reads CASSNKGADTQYF. CDR3 sequence (DNA): TGTGCCAGCAGCAACAAAGGGGCAGATACGCAGTATTTT.

The V call is TRBV7-9, the J call TRBJ2-7, with 7 bases aligning to TRBD1. CDR1 SEHNR and CDR2 FQNEAQ come from the germline V gene (reference sequence). This CDR3 spans 15 amino acids. Trimming took 2 bases from V and 6 from J; bases not matched to a gene: 10. CDR3 DNA sequence: TGTGCCAGCAGCTTACAAGGGACCCACAGGGGCGAGCAGTACTTC. Protein sequence: CASSLQGTHRGEQYF.

The chain couples TRBV28 to TRBJ2-1; D is unclear. CDR1 MDHEN and CDR2 SYDVKM come from the germline V gene. Deletions cut 8 bases from V and 5 bases from J, with 7 bases between. The CDR3 has 11 amino acids. CDR3 coding DNA: TGTGCCAGCGGCCCCGACAATGAGCAGTTCTTC. It specifies CASGPDNEQFF. Drawing the rest from reference TRBV28 and TRBJ2-1, the complete variable domain is DVKVTQSSRYLVKRTGEKVFLECVQDMDHENMFWYRQDPGLGLRLIYFSYDVKMKEKGDIPEGYSVSREKKERFSLILESASTNQTSMYLCASGPDNEQFFGPGTRLTVL.

The chain uses TRBV6-5 and TRBJ2-3; D is perhaps TRBD1 or TRBD2 (7 bases each). Trimming took off 8 bases at V and 2 bases at J, with 17 bases between the two ends. The CDR3 contains 15 residues. Germline V gene data show CDR1 as MNHEY and CDR2 as SVGAGI. The CDR3 bases are TGTGCCAGCCGTGGGGGGGGACAGTTCACAGATACGCAGTATTTT. Protein product: CASRGGGQFTDTQYF.

This clone was detected only once. The rearrangement joins TRBV18 to TRBJ2-5, with D unclear. CDR1 KGHSH and CDR2 LQKENI come from the germline V gene. V was shortened by 1 base and J by 1 base, with 13 bases between the two germline ends. The CDR3 covers 16 residues. This CDR3 is CASSPHPPQVQETQYF. CDR3 sequence (DNA): TGTGCCAGCTCACCACATCCCCCACAAGTCCAAGAGACCCAGTACTTC.

This clone came up once. The V call is TRBV5-1, the J call TRBJ1-1; D possibly corresponds to TRBD1 (6 bases). The V end was cut by 0 bases, the J end by 13 bases, with 25 bases between. This CDR3 is 16 amino acids long. Germline values: CDR1 SGHRS, CDR2 YFSETQ. CDR3 sequence: CASSLASGTTNTEVFF. The CDR3 DNA is TGCGCCAGCAGCTTGGCTTCCGGGACAACTAACACTGAGGTTTTCTTT. Combining the CDR3 with reference TRBV5-1 and TRBJ1-1 gives the whole variable domain KAGVTQTPRYLIKTRGQQVTLSCSPISGHRSVSWYQQTPGQGLQFLFEYFSETQRNKGNFPGRFSGRQFSNSRSEMNVSTLELGDSALYLCASSLASGTTNTEVFFGQGTRLTVV.

V and J are TRBV27 and TRBJ1-5; D perhaps matches TRBD1 (6 bases). CDR3 size: 16 residues. V lost 2 bases and J 1 base, leaving 12 bases between the germline ends. Germline CDR1 is MNHEY and CDR2 is SMNVEV (reference sequence). CDR3 coding DNA: TGTGCCAGCAGTTTAGATACAACAGGGAGCAATCAGCCCCAGCATTTT. Translated: CASSLDTTGSNQPQHF.